This entry concerns a single TCR beta chain. Its antigen is unidentified. From the RACE reads, TCRdb called clonotypes with MiXCR, one entry per CDR3 protein. The table has more than 95,000 distinct CDR3 sequences, 25% to 35% seen once. The CDR3 is made up of 16 amino acids. V was cut by 0 bases and J by 7 bases, with 18 bases left in between. Germline CDR1 and CDR2: DFQATT and SNEGSKA (reference sequence). These data originate in a study of human T cells and chemical hapten exposure. At the level of the study: Small pooled library volume differences mainly caused per-sample TCR yield variation.

General study results and limits: Compared with pre-sensitization or healthy control sets, expanded TCRs clustered more.

Time point meaning: patch test 3, about 24 weeks after DPC sensitization. Treatment specified: therapeutic diphenylcyclopropenone sensitization with weekly scalp DPC. The sequencing used whole blood, collected in connection with sensitization to the hapten diphenylcyclopropenone (DPC). The sequence was obtained from a middle-aged man with alopecia areata. Some clones in this sample may be carry-over from other donors' samples. The chain uses TRBV20-1 and TRBJ2-2; D perhaps matches TRBD2 (7 bases). Here the CDR3 DNA reads TGCAGTGCTAGAGATCATTCGCGGGGGCTGGGCGGGGAGCTGTTTTTT. Encoded protein: CSARDHSRGLGGELFF.